Below, 21 T cell receptor beta chains from the same sample are listed, as sequenced in a study of blood T cell repertoires in COVID-19. The assay was immunoSEQ multiplex PCR, and TCRdb's table has in-frame clones only and misses some. This sample carries 250,000 to 300,000 clones, about 90% of them seen once, and the ten largest clones take less than 3.5%. Sequenced: PBMCs or T cells enriched from blood (not recorded which). These receptors all come from a woman between 50 and 59 years old who had been exposed to COVID-19.

The chain couples TRBV18 to TRBJ2-7; 9 positions agree with TRBD1. Per the germline V gene, CDR1 is KGHSH and CDR2 is LQKENI. The junction had 9 bases not matched to a gene; V was cut back by 6 bases and J by 3 bases. The CDR3 totals 15 residues. The CDR3 sequence: CASSNQGTGNYEQYF. CDR3 DNA sequence: TGTGCCAGCTCCAACCAGGGGACAGGGAACTACGAGCAGTACTTC. Drawing the rest from reference TRBV18 and TRBJ2-7, the complete variable domain is NAGVMQNPRHLVRRRGQEARLRCSPMKGHSHVYWYRQLPEEGLKFMVYLQKENIIDESGMPKERFSAEFPKEGPSILRIQQVVRGDSAAYFCASSNQGTGNYEQYFGPGTRLTVT.

The chain uses TRBV10-2 and TRBJ2-6; 12 nucleotides line up with TRBD2. V lost 0 bases to trimming and J lost 3 bases; unmatched junction nucleotides: 6. The CDR3 has 19 amino acids. Germline CDR1 is WSHSY and CDR2 is SAAADI. In DNA, the CDR3 is TGCGCCAGCAGTGAGTCGGTCACTAGCGGGGGGCGTGGGGCCAACGTCCTGACTTTC. Amino acid sequence: CASSESVTSGGRGANVLTF.

The CDR3 sequence is CASNPGAPQPNSPLHF. CDR3 nucleotides: TGTGCCAGCAACCCAGGGGCCCCCCAACCTAATTCACCCCTCCACTTT. The chain carries TRBV7-2 and TRBJ1-6, with D possibly being TRBD1 (6 bases). The CDR3 spans 16 residues. V shed 7 bases and J shed 6 bases, with 19 bases lying between them. Germline V gene lookup returns CDR1 SGHTA and CDR2 FQGNSA.

The chain recombines TRBV20-1 with TRBJ2-3; a possible D gene is TRBD2 (6 bases). V was trimmed by 3 bases and J by 1 base, leaving 14 bases between them. The germline gives CDR1 DFQATT, CDR2 SNEGSKA (reference sequence). This CDR3 contains 15 residues. The CDR3 bases are TGCAGTGCTAGTCGGCGGGGAAGACGCACAGATACGCAGTATTTT. It yields the protein CSASRRGRRTDTQYF.

This rearrangement joins TRBV7-8 to TRBJ2-7, with 9 bases fitting TRBD1. In germline, CDR1 is SGHVS, CDR2 FQNEAQ. V lost 5 bases to trimming and J lost 5 bases; unmatched junction nucleotides: 13. The CDR3 spans 16 residues. CDR3 in DNA: TGTGCCAGCAGCCAACTACTGACAGGGGGAAGGGACGAGCAGTACTTC. This sequence encodes CASSQLLTGGRDEQYF.

As DNA, the CDR3 is TGTGCCTGGAGGCAGGGACAGGGTAATTCACCCCTCCACTTT. It encodes CAWRQGQGNSPLHF. The chain recombines TRBV30 with TRBJ1-6; 9 positions agree with TRBD1. Germline V CDR1 and CDR2: GTSNPN, SVGIG (reference sequence). The CDR3 has 14 amino acids. J was trimmed by 6 bases and V by 3 bases; bases with no gene match: 3.

The J gene is TRBJ2-2, the V gene TRBV7-2, with 13 bases matching TRBD2. V trimming: 5 bases; J trimming: 4 bases; junction bases outside the gene matches: 4. The CDR3 length is 16 residues. Germline V gene lookup returns CDR1 SGHTA and CDR2 FQGNSA. The CDR3 reads CASSTSGGAGTGELFF. The CDR3 DNA follows: TGTGCCAGCAGCACTAGCGGGGGGGCGGGCACCGGGGAGCTGTTTTTT.

The rearrangement joins TRBV5-1 to TRBJ2-1; the D gene is possibly TRBD1 (5 bases). V was shortened by 0 bases and J by 0 bases, with 7 bases between the two germline ends. Germline CDR1 is SGHRS and CDR2 is YFSETQ. This CDR3 is built from 15 residues. CDR3 nucleotides: TGCGCCAGCAGCTTGGAGGGGTTCTCCTACAATGAGCAGTTCTTC. Translation gives CASSLEGFSYNEQFF.

The chain combines TRBV24-1 with TRBJ2-3; D call uncertain. Germline CDR1 reads KGHDR; CDR2 reads SFDVKD. This CDR3 is 16 amino acids long. Trimming removed 7 bases from V and 2 bases from J, with 18 bases in between. CDR3 coding DNA: TGTGCCACCAGCGACCCCCCGGGTCTCTCCACAGATACGCAGTATTTT. This sequence encodes CATSDPPGLSTDTQYF.

The genes are TRBV6-2 or TRBV6-3 and TRBJ1-1; D gene ambiguous. Germline V gene data show CDR1 as MNHEY and CDR2 as SVGEGT. The CDR3 sequence is 16 residues long. The V gene lost 2 bases and the J gene lost 4 bases, with 17 bases spanning the gap. CDR3 loop: CASSYPPSRYPTEAFF. CDR3 DNA: TGTGCCAGCAGTTACCCCCCAAGCCGTTACCCCACTGAAGCTTTCTTT.

The CDR3 is CASSSRTGGYYSYEQYF. CDR3 nucleotides: TGTGCCAGCAGCTCTAGGACAGGGGGCTACTACTCCTACGAGCAGTACTTC. The rearrangement joins TRBV5-6 to TRBJ2-7; 11 nucleotides line up with TRBD1. CDR3 length: 17 residues. V lost 3 bases and J lost 0; bases outside the gene matches: 8. Germline V gene lookup returns CDR1 SGHDT and CDR2 YYEEEE.

The V call is TRBV10-3, the J call TRBJ1-3; D is undetermined. Germline CDR1 is ENHRY and CDR2 is SYGVKD. The CDR3 runs 17 residues. The V end was cut by 0 bases, the J end by 0 bases, with 12 bases between. CDR3 amino acids: CAISESMAVGSGNTIYF. CDR3 nucleotides: TGTGCCATCAGTGAGTCGATGGCAGTTGGCTCTGGAAACACCATATATTTT.

This clone was picked up one time. V gene TRBV2 combines with J gene TRBJ2-5, with 7 bases identical to TRBD1. Germline loops: CDR1 SNHLY, CDR2 FYNNEI. The CDR3 spans 13 residues. V trimming: 5 bases; J trimming: 1 base; junction bases outside the gene matches: 1. CDR3 in DNA: TGTGCCAGCAGTAGGGACAGCCAAGAGACCCAGTACTTC. The encoded protein is CASSRDSQETQYF.

This chain joins TRBV10-3 and TRBJ1-5; TRBD1 matches 7 bases. Germline lookup yields CDR1 ENHRY and CDR2 SYGVKD. This CDR3 contains 17 residues. The V segment lost 0 bases and the J segment 7 bases; nucleotides outside the gene matches: 12. CDR3 sequence: CAISESLGGRGDQPQHF. CDR3 DNA: TGTGCCATCAGTGAGTCCCTCGGAGGCAGGGGGGACCAGCCCCAGCATTTT.

The chain recombines TRBV5-1 with TRBJ2-7; 9 bases fit TRBD1. With 2 bases clipped from V and 5 bases from J, the junction kept 5 bases outside the gene matches. Germline CDR1 is SGHRS and CDR2 is YFSETQ. This CDR3 is built from 14 residues. CDR3 sequence reads: CASSLGQGLHEQYF. CDR3 nucleotide sequence: TGCGCCAGCAGCTTAGGACAGGGGCTCCACGAGCAGTACTTC.

In its sample, this clone was seen a few times. The J gene is TRBJ1-2, the V gene TRBV29-1, with TRBD1 as a possible D gene (6 bases). The CDR3 loop spans 13 amino acids. Deletions cut 4 bases from V and 0 bases from J, with 9 bases between. Germline CDR1 SQVTM, CDR2 ANQGSEA. CDR3 sequence reads: CSVAQGSNYGYTF. As DNA, the CDR3 is TGCAGCGTTGCGCAGGGGTCTAACTATGGCTACACCTTC.

The chain is built from TRBV5-4 and TRBJ2-3; 7 nucleotides line up with TRBD2. Germline V gene sequence: CDR1 SGHNT, CDR2 YYREEE (reference sequence). Germline trimming cut 0 bases from V and 7 bases from J; bases unmatched to any gene: 11. The CDR3 loop spans 16 amino acids. The CDR3: CASSLAPSGTRNTQYF. CDR3 nucleotides: TGTGCCAGCAGCTTGGCGCCTAGCGGAACGAGGAATACGCAGTATTTT.

This chain uses TRBV5-1 with TRBJ2-3; TRBD1 matches at 8 bases. The V gene's germline CDR1 is SGHRS and CDR2 YFSETQ. This CDR3 region has 15 residues. Trimming cost V 2 bases and J 6 bases; bases outside gene matches: 8. The CDR3 reads CASSFGQGAVDTQYF. CDR3 in DNA: TGCGCCAGCAGCTTTGGGCAGGGGGCTGTGGATACGCAGTATTTT.

The chain recombines TRBV27 with TRBJ2-3; possible D gene TRBD1, 5 bases. Looked up from germline, CDR1 is MNHEY and CDR2 is SMNVEV (reference sequence). The CDR3 is 15 residues long. The V and J ends lost 5 bases and 0 bases respectively, with 12 bases between them. CDR3 DNA: TGTGCCAGCAGTCCTCGGACATCGAGCACAGATACGCAGTATTTT. Protein: CASSPRTSSTDTQYF.

The J gene is TRBJ1-2, the V gene TRBV5-1, with 7 bases fitting TRBD1. The junction had 6 bases not matched to a gene; V was cut back by 0 bases and J by 4 bases. This CDR3 comprises 15 residues. In germline, CDR1 is SGHRS, CDR2 YFSETQ. The CDR3 nucleotides are TGCGCCAGCAGCTTGGAACCCGGGACAGCCTATGGCTACACCTTC. Translation gives CASSLEPGTAYGYTF.

The chain uses TRBV19 and TRBJ1-1, with TRBD1 matching over 9 bases. The CDR3 is made up of 15 amino acids. V shed 4 bases, J shed 0 bases, and the junction held 3 bases outside the gene matches. In germline, CDR1 is LNHDA, CDR2 SQIVND (reference sequence). This CDR3 is CASSTRTGVNTEAFF. The CDR3 nucleotides are TGTGCCAGTAGTACTCGGACAGGGGTGAACACTGAAGCTTTCTTT.